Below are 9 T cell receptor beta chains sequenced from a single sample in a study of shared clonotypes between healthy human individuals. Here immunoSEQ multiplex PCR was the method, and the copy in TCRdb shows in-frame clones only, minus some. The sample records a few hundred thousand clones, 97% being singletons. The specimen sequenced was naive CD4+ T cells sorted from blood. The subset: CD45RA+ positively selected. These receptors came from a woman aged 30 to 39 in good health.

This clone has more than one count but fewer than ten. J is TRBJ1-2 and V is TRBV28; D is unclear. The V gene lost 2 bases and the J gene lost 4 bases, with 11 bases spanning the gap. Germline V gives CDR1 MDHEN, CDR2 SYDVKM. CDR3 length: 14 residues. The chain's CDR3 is CASSLVVGSYGYTF. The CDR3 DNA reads TGTGCCAGCAGTTTAGTGGTTGGCTCCTATGGCTACACCTTC.

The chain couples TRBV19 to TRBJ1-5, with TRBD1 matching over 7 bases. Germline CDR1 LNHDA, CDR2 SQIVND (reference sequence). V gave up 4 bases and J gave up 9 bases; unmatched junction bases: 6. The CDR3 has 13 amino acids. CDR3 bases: TGTGCCAGTAGTAGGGACAGAAATGTGCCCCAGCATTTT. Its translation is CASSRDRNVPQHF. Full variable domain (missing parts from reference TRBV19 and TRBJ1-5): DGGITQSPKYLFRKEGQNVTLSCEQNLNHDAMYWYRQDPGQGLRLIYYSQIVNDFQKGDIAEGYSVSREKKESFPLTVTSAQKNPTAFYLCASSRDRNVPQHFGDGTRLSIL.

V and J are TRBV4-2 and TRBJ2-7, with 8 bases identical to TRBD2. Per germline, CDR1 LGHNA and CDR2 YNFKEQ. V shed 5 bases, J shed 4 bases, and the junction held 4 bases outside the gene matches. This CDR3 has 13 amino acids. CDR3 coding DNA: TGTGCCAGCAGCTCCACTAGCGGATACGAGCAGTACTTC. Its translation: CASSSTSGYEQYF.

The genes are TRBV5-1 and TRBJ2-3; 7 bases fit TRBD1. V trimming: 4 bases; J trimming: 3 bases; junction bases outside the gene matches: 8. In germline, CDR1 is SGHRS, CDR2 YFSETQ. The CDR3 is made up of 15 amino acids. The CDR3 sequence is CASSPGQLETDTQYF. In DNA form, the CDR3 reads TGCGCCAGCAGCCCGGGACAGCTAGAGACAGATACGCAGTATTTT.

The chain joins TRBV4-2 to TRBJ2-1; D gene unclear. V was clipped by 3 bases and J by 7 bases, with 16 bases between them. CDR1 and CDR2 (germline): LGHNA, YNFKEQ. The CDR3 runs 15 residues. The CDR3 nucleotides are TGTGCCAGCAGCCAGAAGGCCGGCGTAGAAAATGAGCAGTTCTTC. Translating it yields CASSQKAGVENEQFF.

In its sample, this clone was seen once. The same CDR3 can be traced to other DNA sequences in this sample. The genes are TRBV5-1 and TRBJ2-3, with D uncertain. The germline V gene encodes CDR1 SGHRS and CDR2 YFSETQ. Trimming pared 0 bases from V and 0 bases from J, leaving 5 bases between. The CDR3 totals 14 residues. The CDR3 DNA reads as TGCGCCAGCAGCTTGGGCTCAAGCACAGATACGCAGTATTTT. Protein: CASSLGSSTDTQYF. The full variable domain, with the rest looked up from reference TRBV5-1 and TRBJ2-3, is KAGVTQTPRYLIKTRGQQVTLSCSPISGHRSVSWYQQTPGQGLQFLFEYFSETQRNKGNFPGRFSGRQFSNSRSEMNVSTLELGDSALYLCASSLGSSTDTQYFGPGTRLTVL.

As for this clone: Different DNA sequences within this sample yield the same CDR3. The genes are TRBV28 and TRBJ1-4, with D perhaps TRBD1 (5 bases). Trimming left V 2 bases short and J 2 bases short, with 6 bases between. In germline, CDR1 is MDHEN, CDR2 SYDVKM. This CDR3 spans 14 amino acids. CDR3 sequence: CASSLGGTNEKLFF. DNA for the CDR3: TGTGCCAGCAGTTTAGGGGGGACTAATGAAAAACTGTTTTTT. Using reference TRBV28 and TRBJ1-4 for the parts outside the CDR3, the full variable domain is DVKVTQSSRYLVKRTGEKVFLECVQDMDHENMFWYRQDPGLGLRLIYFSYDVKMKEKGDIPEGYSVSREKKERFSLILESASTNQTSMYLCASSLGGTNEKLFFGSGTQLSVL.

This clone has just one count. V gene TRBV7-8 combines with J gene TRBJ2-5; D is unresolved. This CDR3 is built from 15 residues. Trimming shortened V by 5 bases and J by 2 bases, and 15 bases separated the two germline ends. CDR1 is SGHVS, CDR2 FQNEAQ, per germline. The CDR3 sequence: CASSRNTLQQETQYF. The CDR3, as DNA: TGTGCCAGCAGCCGCAATACCTTACAACAAGAGACCCAGTACTTC.

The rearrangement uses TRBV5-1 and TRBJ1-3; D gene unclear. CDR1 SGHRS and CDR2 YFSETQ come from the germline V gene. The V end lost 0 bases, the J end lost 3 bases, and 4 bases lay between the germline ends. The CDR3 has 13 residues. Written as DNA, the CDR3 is TGCGCCAGCAGCTTGGGATATGGAAACACCATATATTTT. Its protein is CASSLGYGNTIYF.